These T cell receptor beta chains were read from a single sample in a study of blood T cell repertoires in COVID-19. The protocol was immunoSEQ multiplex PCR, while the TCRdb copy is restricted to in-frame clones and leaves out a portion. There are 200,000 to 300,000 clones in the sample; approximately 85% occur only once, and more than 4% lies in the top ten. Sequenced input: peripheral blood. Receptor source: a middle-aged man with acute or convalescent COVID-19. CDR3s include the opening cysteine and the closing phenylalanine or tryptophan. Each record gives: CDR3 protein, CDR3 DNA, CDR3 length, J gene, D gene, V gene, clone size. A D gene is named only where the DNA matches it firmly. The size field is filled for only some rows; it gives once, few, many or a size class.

CDR3 protein: CASSVGSSRGTDTQYF
CDR3 DNA: TGCGCCAGCAGTGTTGGATCCTCCAGGGGGACAGATACGCAGTATTTT
CDR3 length: 16
J gene: TRBJ2-3
D gene: TRBD1
V gene: TRBV10-1
clone size: -

CDR3 protein: CASSVSPLRGYTF
CDR3 DNA: TGTGCCAGCAGCGTAAGCCCGTTACGCGGCTACACCTTC
CDR3 length: 13
J gene: TRBJ1-2
D gene: -
V gene: TRBV4-2
clone size: -

CDR3 protein: CSVLTVGTNTEAFF
CDR3 DNA: TGCAGCGTTCTGACAGTCGGAACGAACACTGAAGCTTTCTTT
CDR3 length: 14
J gene: TRBJ1-1
D gene: -
V gene: TRBV29-1
clone size: -

CDR3 protein: CASSSGMNTEAFF
CDR3 DNA: TGTGCCAGCAGTTCAGGAATGAACACTGAAGCTTTCTTT
CDR3 length: 13
J gene: TRBJ1-1
D gene: -
V gene: TRBV6-5
clone size: -

CDR3 protein: CASSERGKNTEAFF
CDR3 DNA: TGTGCCAGCAGTGAAAGGGGGAAGAACACTGAAGCTTTCTTT
CDR3 length: 14
J gene: TRBJ1-1
D gene: -
V gene: TRBV2
clone size: -

CDR3 protein: CASSFPGQNSYEQYF
CDR3 DNA: TGCGCCAGCAGCTTTCCGGGACAGAATTCCTACGAGCAGTACTTC
CDR3 length: 15
J gene: TRBJ2-7
D gene: TRBD1
V gene: TRBV5-1
clone size: -

CDR3 protein: CASQLTGGNSPLHF
CDR3 DNA: TGTGCCAGTCAACTCACAGGGGGGAATTCACCCCTCCACTTT
CDR3 length: 14
J gene: TRBJ1-6
D gene: TRBD1
V gene: TRBV19
clone size: -

CDR3 protein: CASSQVAASTDTQYF
CDR3 DNA: TGTGCCAGCAGCCAAGTGGCGGCTAGCACAGATACGCAGTATTTT
CDR3 length: 15
J gene: TRBJ2-3
D gene: -
V gene: TRBV4-2
clone size: -

CDR3 protein: CAWWGGLGLNNEQFF
CDR3 DNA: TGTGCCTGGTGGGGGGGATTGGGACTCAACAATGAGCAGTTCTTC
CDR3 length: 15
J gene: TRBJ2-1
D gene: TRBD2
V gene: TRBV30
clone size: -

CDR3 protein: CASSQAQETQYF
CDR3 DNA: TGCGCCAGCAGCCAGGCCCAAGAGACCCAGTACTTC
CDR3 length: 12
J gene: TRBJ2-5
D gene: -
V gene: TRBV5-1
clone size: -

CDR3 protein: CASSEEWDQGNEKLFF
CDR3 DNA: TGTGCCAGCAGTGAAGAGTGGGATCAGGGAAATGAAAAACTGTTTTTT
CDR3 length: 16
J gene: TRBJ1-4
D gene: -
V gene: TRBV6-1
clone size: -

CDR3 protein: CASSLGRGNTEAFF
CDR3 DNA: TGCGCCAGCAGCTTGGGACGGGGTAACACTGAAGCTTTCTTT
CDR3 length: 14
J gene: TRBJ1-1
D gene: -
V gene: TRBV5-1
clone size: -

CDR3 protein: CAWGKLTGTGVGETQYF
CDR3 DNA: TGTGCCTGGGGGAAACTAACTGGGACAGGGGTAGGGGAGACCCAGTACTTC
CDR3 length: 17
J gene: TRBJ2-5
D gene: TRBD1
V gene: TRBV30
clone size: -

CDR3 protein: CASSGMTSGRYEQYF
CDR3 DNA: TGCGCCAGCAGCGGCATGACTAGCGGACGGTACGAGCAGTACTTC
CDR3 length: 15
J gene: TRBJ2-7
D gene: TRBD2
V gene: TRBV5-1
clone size: -

CDR3 protein: CASSPGAVRGNTEAFF
CDR3 DNA: TGCGCCAGCAGCCCAGGGGCGGTCAGGGGGAACACTGAAGCTTTCTTT
CDR3 length: 16
J gene: TRBJ1-1
D gene: -
V gene: TRBV4-1
clone size: few

CDR3 protein: CASSPGDRGTEAFF
CDR3 DNA: TGTGCCAGCAGCCCCGGGGACAGGGGTACTGAAGCTTTCTTT
CDR3 length: 14
J gene: TRBJ1-1
D gene: TRBD1
V gene: TRBV5-6
clone size: -

CDR3 protein: CAISESDHTGDTQYF
CDR3 DNA: TGTGCCATCAGTGAGTCGGATCATACCGGGGATACGCAGTATTTT
CDR3 length: 15
J gene: TRBJ2-3
D gene: -
V gene: TRBV10-3
clone size: once

CDR3 protein: CASSQGHSNQPQHF
CDR3 DNA: TGTGCCAGCAGCCAGGGGCATAGCAATCAGCCCCAGCATTTT
CDR3 length: 14
J gene: TRBJ1-5
D gene: -
V gene: TRBV6-6
clone size: -

CDR3 protein: CAISDRGIDTGELFF
CDR3 DNA: TGTGCCATCAGTGACAGGGGAATCGACACCGGGGAGCTGTTTTTT
CDR3 length: 15
J gene: TRBJ2-2
D gene: -
V gene: TRBV10-3
clone size: -

CDR3 protein: CASSEAVIQGAKHEQYF
CDR3 DNA: TGTGCCAGCAGTGAAGCTGTAATCCAGGGGGCAAAGCACGAGCAGTACTTC
CDR3 length: 17
J gene: TRBJ2-7
D gene: TRBD1
V gene: TRBV6-1
clone size: -

CDR3 protein: CAWSIRQSLSTDTQYF
CDR3 DNA: TGTGCCTGGAGTATTAGACAGTCTCTTAGCACAGATACGCAGTATTTT
CDR3 length: 16
J gene: TRBJ2-3
D gene: -
V gene: TRBV30
clone size: -

CDR3 protein: CAWTPIGRGYGYTF
CDR3 DNA: TGTGCCTGGACTCCCATTGGTCGGGGCTATGGCTACACCTTC
CDR3 length: 14
J gene: TRBJ1-2
D gene: -
V gene: TRBV30
clone size: -

CDR3 protein: CASSWTGDTGELFF
CDR3 DNA: TGCGCCAGCAGCTGGACAGGGGACACCGGGGAGCTGTTTTTT
CDR3 length: 14
J gene: TRBJ2-2
D gene: TRBD1
V gene: TRBV4-1
clone size: -

CDR3 protein: CASSTGADTEAFF
CDR3 DNA: TGTGCCAGCAGTACAGGGGCGGACACTGAAGCTTTCTTT
CDR3 length: 13
J gene: TRBJ1-1
D gene: TRBD1
V gene: TRBV2
clone size: -

CDR3 protein: CASSAPLVIGRQFF
CDR3 DNA: TGTGCCAGCTCCGCGCCCCTGGTCATTGGGCGGCAGTTCTTC
CDR3 length: 14
J gene: TRBJ2-1
D gene: -
V gene: TRBV2
clone size: -

CDR3 protein: CASSLILYLNTEAFF
CDR3 DNA: TGTGCCAGCAGCTTAATTCTCTACCTGAACACTGAAGCTTTCTTT
CDR3 length: 15
J gene: TRBJ1-1
D gene: -
V gene: TRBV7-9
clone size: -

CDR3 protein: CASNPLGQGGHEQYF
CDR3 DNA: TGTGCCAGCAACCCACTGGGACAGGGAGGCCACGAGCAGTACTTC
CDR3 length: 15
J gene: TRBJ2-7
D gene: TRBD1
V gene: TRBV6-5
clone size: -

CDR3 protein: CASSGVEGWATEAFF
CDR3 DNA: TGTGCCAGTAGTGGGGTGGAGGGGTGGGCCACTGAAGCTTTCTTT
CDR3 length: 15
J gene: TRBJ1-1
D gene: -
V gene: TRBV19
clone size: -

CDR3 protein: CASSLGSGPSTDTQYF
CDR3 DNA: TGTGCCAGCAGCTTAGGTAGCGGTCCTAGCACAGATACGCAGTATTTT
CDR3 length: 16
J gene: TRBJ2-3
D gene: -
V gene: TRBV7-9
clone size: -

CDR3 protein: CASMLGDMGPYTGELFF
CDR3 DNA: TGTGCCAGCATGCTCGGGGACATGGGGCCGTACACCGGGGAGCTGTTTTTT
CDR3 length: 17
J gene: TRBJ2-2
D gene: -
V gene: TRBV9
clone size: -

CDR3 protein: CASSPVADNEQFF
CDR3 DNA: TGTGCCAGCAGCCCCGTAGCGGACAATGAGCAGTTCTTC
CDR3 length: 13
J gene: TRBJ2-1
D gene: -
V gene: TRBV7-3
clone size: few

CDR3 protein: CASSLQGGRSPLHF
CDR3 DNA: TGCGCCAGCAGCTTGCAGGGTGGACGGTCACCCCTCCACTTT
CDR3 length: 14
J gene: TRBJ1-6
D gene: -
V gene: TRBV5-1
clone size: -

CDR3 protein: CASSLDPGGTEAFF
CDR3 DNA: TGCGCCAGCAGCTTGGATCCAGGGGGAACTGAAGCTTTCTTT
CDR3 length: 14
J gene: TRBJ1-1
D gene: TRBD1
V gene: TRBV5-1
clone size: -

CDR3 protein: CASSFTGILFWGYTF
CDR3 DNA: TGTGCCAGCAGCTTTACAGGGATTTTATTTTGGGGCTACACCTTC
CDR3 length: 15
J gene: TRBJ1-2
D gene: -
V gene: TRBV5-7
clone size: -

CDR3 protein: CASSHTPGTDTYNEQFF
CDR3 DNA: TGTGCCAGCAGCCATACCCCCGGGACAGACACCTACAATGAGCAGTTCTTC
CDR3 length: 17
J gene: TRBJ2-1
D gene: TRBD1
V gene: TRBV7-9
clone size: -

CDR3 protein: CASSPGQGDTDTQYF
CDR3 DNA: TGTGCCAGCAGCCCGGGACAGGGGGACACAGATACGCAGTATTTT
CDR3 length: 15
J gene: TRBJ2-3
D gene: TRBD1
V gene: TRBV6-4
clone size: -

CDR3 protein: CASSLGTGRTGELFF
CDR3 DNA: TGTGCTAGCAGCTTAGGGACAGGGAGGACCGGGGAGCTGTTTTTT
CDR3 length: 15
J gene: TRBJ2-2
D gene: TRBD1
V gene: TRBV7-7
clone size: -

CDR3 protein: CASSLAPAGGTGELFF
CDR3 DNA: TGTGCCAGCAGCTTAGCGCCGGCGGGGGGTACCGGGGAGCTGTTTTTT
CDR3 length: 16
J gene: TRBJ2-2
D gene: TRBD2
V gene: TRBV7-6
clone size: -

CDR3 protein: CASSDRTDEFGTQYF
CDR3 DNA: TGTGCCAGCAGTGACCGGACAGATGAGTTTGGGACCCAGTACTTC
CDR3 length: 15
J gene: TRBJ2-5
D gene: -
V gene: TRBV2
clone size: -

CDR3 protein: CASRVQSANYGYTF
CDR3 DNA: TGTGCCAGCAGGGTTCAGTCAGCTAACTATGGCTACACCTTC
CDR3 length: 14
J gene: TRBJ1-2
D gene: -
V gene: TRBV28
clone size: -

CDR3 protein: CSVDKLAGATYEQYF
CDR3 DNA: TGCAGCGTCGACAAACTAGCGGGGGCCACCTACGAGCAGTACTTC
CDR3 length: 15
J gene: TRBJ2-7
D gene: TRBD2
V gene: TRBV29-1
clone size: -

CDR3 protein: CASSFDTNTEAFF
CDR3 DNA: TGTGCCAGCAGCTTCGACACGAACACTGAAGCTTTCTTT
CDR3 length: 13
J gene: TRBJ1-1
D gene: -
V gene: TRBV7-9
clone size: -

CDR3 protein: CASGFSPGQGFDEQYF
CDR3 DNA: TGTGCTAGTGGTTTTTCCCCGGGACAGGGCTTCGACGAGCAGTACTTC
CDR3 length: 16
J gene: TRBJ2-7
D gene: TRBD1
V gene: TRBV12-5
clone size: -

CDR3 protein: CAISERTGISGYTF
CDR3 DNA: TGTGCCATCAGTGAACGGACAGGGATTTCTGGCTACACCTTC
CDR3 length: 14
J gene: TRBJ1-2
D gene: TRBD1
V gene: TRBV10-3
clone size: -

CDR3 protein: CASGTPGDYSNQPQHF
CDR3 DNA: TGTGCTAGTGGCACCCCCGGGGATTATAGCAATCAGCCCCAGCATTTT
CDR3 length: 16
J gene: TRBJ1-5
D gene: -
V gene: TRBV12-5
clone size: -

CDR3 protein: CASSLSGYNEKLFF
CDR3 DNA: TGTGCCAGCAGCTTGTCAGGGTATAATGAAAAACTGTTTTTT
CDR3 length: 14
J gene: TRBJ1-4
D gene: -
V gene: TRBV5-6
clone size: -

CDR3 protein: CASTRTASYEQYF
CDR3 DNA: TGTGCCAGCACCCGGACAGCCTCCTACGAGCAGTACTTC
CDR3 length: 13
J gene: TRBJ2-7
D gene: -
V gene: TRBV28
clone size: -

CDR3 protein: CATTRQGETDTQYF
CDR3 DNA: TGTGCCACCACCCGACAGGGGGAGACAGATACGCAGTATTTT
CDR3 length: 14
J gene: TRBJ2-3
D gene: TRBD1
V gene: TRBV10-3
clone size: once

CDR3 protein: CASYGGGGGGEKLFF
CDR3 DNA: TGTGCCAGCTATGGCGGGGGGGGAGGTGGTGAAAAACTGTTTTTT
CDR3 length: 15
J gene: TRBJ1-4
D gene: -
V gene: TRBV2
clone size: -